These 14 T cell receptor beta chains originate from one sample sequenced in a study of cytomegalovirus exposure and HLA in healthy donors. Use of 60 Vbeta and 13 Jbeta primers characterized the PCR. Measured with immunoSEQ multiplex PCR; TCRdb has only the in-frame clones, and not every one. The repertoire holds about 200,000 clones, 80% to 90% seen once, with under 2% in the top ten. Sample: PBMCs. Receptor source: a man aged 40-49 years in good health and CMV-seropositive.

On this clone itself: A junction end diverges from the germline sequence, so it may reflect a read error. The sample contains more than one DNA sequence encoding this CDR3. The rearrangement links TRBV2 to TRBJ1-4, with 7 bases that match TRBD1. The V gene's germline CDR1 is SNHLY and CDR2 FYNNEI. The CDR3 is 15 residues long. Written as DNA, the CDR3 is TGTGCCAGCAGTGACCGGACAGGCCTAAATGAAAAACTGTTCTTT. Protein sequence: CASSDRTGLNEKLFF.

The chain is built from TRBV7-6 and TRBJ2-1; 7 nucleotides match TRBD1. CDR3 length: 15 amino acids. Germline values: CDR1 SGHVS, CDR2 FNYEAQ. The ends lost 3 bases at V and 2 bases at J; junction bases unmatched: 4. CDR3 nucleotides: TGTGCCAGCAGCTTGTCACAGGGGCCCTACAATGAGCAGTTCTTC. It specifies CASSLSQGPYNEQFF.

The chain carries TRBV2 and TRBJ2-5, with 8 bases fitting TRBD1. J lost 5 bases, V lost 4 bases, and 3 bases had no gene match. The CDR3 is 13 residues long. Germline V gives CDR1 SNHLY, CDR2 FYNNEI. The CDR3 loop reads CASSGTGKETQYF. DNA of the CDR3: TGTGCCAGCAGTGGGACAGGGAAGGAGACCCAGTACTTC.

The V and J genes are TRBV7-9 and TRBJ2-5, with D possibly TRBD2 on 7 matching bases. The germline V and J ends were trimmed by 5 bases and 11 bases, with 24 bases remaining between them. This CDR3 has 15 amino acids. Germline lookup yields CDR1 SEHNR and CDR2 FQNEAQ (reference sequence). CDR3 residues: CASSPGGARSREQYF. CDR3 nucleotides: TGTGCCAGCAGCCCTGGGGGGGCGAGGTCGAGGGAGCAGTACTTC. Full variable domain (outside the CDR3, taken from reference TRBV7-9 and TRBJ2-5): DTGVSQNPRHKITKRGQNVTFRCDPISEHNRLYWYRQTLGQGPEFLTYFQNEAQLEKSRLLSDRFSAERPKGSFSTLEIQRTEQGDSAMYLCASSPGGARSREQYFGPGTRLLVL.

In the case of this clone: Compared with germline, one end of the junction differs, possibly owing to a read error. V is TRBV7-7 and J is TRBJ2-7; 9 bases map to TRBD1. The length of the CDR3 is 15 residues. The germline V gene encodes CDR1 SSHAT and CDR2 FNYEAQ (reference sequence). This chain's CDR3 is CASSPGTGLGYEQYF. In DNA form, the CDR3 reads TGTGCTAGCAGTCCGGGGACAGGGCTCGGGTACGAGCAGTACTTC.

This clone occurred once. The chain uses TRBV19 and TRBJ1-3, with a possible D match to TRBD1 (5 bases). Trimming removed 3 bases at V and 4 bases at J, with 10 bases between. The CDR3 extends over 14 amino acids. Germline V gene sequence: CDR1 LNHDA, CDR2 SQIVND (reference sequence). The CDR3 DNA sequence: TGTGCCAGTAGTATGGGGCAATTCGGAAACACCATATATTTT. Translated, it gives CASSMGQFGNTIYF.

V and J are TRBV5-4 and TRBJ2-5; TRBD2 aligns across 9 bases. The length of the CDR3 is 15 residues. In germline, CDR1 is SGHNT, CDR2 YYREEE (reference sequence). V lost 6 bases to trimming and J lost 1 base; unmatched junction nucleotides: 7. CDR3 amino acids: CASTLSGRTQETQYF. The CDR3 nucleotides read TGTGCCAGCACTCTAAGCGGGAGGACCCAAGAGACCCAGTACTTC.

The chain employs TRBV27 and TRBJ2-5; tentative D call: TRBD1 (6 bases). CDR3 length: 14 residues. The germline CDR1 and CDR2 sequences are MNHEY and SMNVEV (reference sequence). V was trimmed by 6 bases and J by 0 bases, leaving 11 bases between them. The CDR3 DNA sequence: TGTGCCAGCAGCACCGGACAGAACCAAGAGACCCAGTACTTC. Translation gives CASSTGQNQETQYF.

CDR3 coding DNA: TGCGCCAGCAGGGACGCTAGCGGATCCTACGAGCAGTACTTC. This codes for CASRDASGSYEQYF. The V call is TRBV5-1, the J call TRBJ2-7; the match to TRBD2 covers 7 bases. CDR1 is SGHRS and CDR2 is YFSETQ in the germline V gene. This CDR3 is 14 amino acids long. With V trimmed by 5 bases and J by 1 base, 6 bases remained unmatched.

This chain connects TRBV30 to TRBJ2-7; TRBD2 agrees at 10 bases. CDR3 size: 14 residues. V gave up 0 bases and J gave up 2 bases; unmatched junction bases: 1. Germline V gene lookup returns CDR1 GTSNPN and CDR2 SVGIG (reference sequence). The CDR3 loop reads CAWSVGLAAYEQYF. The CDR3 DNA reads TGTGCCTGGAGTGTAGGACTAGCGGCCTACGAGCAGTACTTC.

The CDR3 spells CASSETSGRAFPYEQYF. In DNA, the CDR3 is TGTGCCAGCAGTGAGACTAGCGGGAGGGCCTTCCCCTACGAGCAGTACTTC. The chain links TRBV2 to TRBJ2-7, with 14 bases aligning to TRBD2. V shed 3 bases and J 2 bases; nucleotides not matched to a gene: 6. In germline, CDR1 is SNHLY, CDR2 FYNNEI. CDR3 length: 17 residues. The full variable domain, in which reference TRBV2 and TRBJ2-7 provide the parts outside the CDR3, is EPEVTQTPSHQVTQMGQEVILRCVPISNHLYFYWYRQILGQKVEFLVSFYNNEISEKSEIFDDQFSVERPDGSNFTLKIRSTKLEDSAMYFCASSETSGRAFPYEQYFGPGTRLTVT.

The gene calls are TRBV28 and TRBJ1-2; 8 bases fit TRBD1. The CDR3 sequence is 14 residues long. Per germline, CDR1 MDHEN and CDR2 SYDVKM. Losses at the gene ends were 7 bases for V and 8 bases for J; bases not matched to a gene: 12. The CDR3 sequence: CASTNPDRDGGYTF. In nucleotides, the CDR3 is TGTGCCAGCACGAACCCGGACAGGGACGGAGGCTACACCTTC.

V and J are TRBV5-1 and TRBJ2-3; 9 bases align to TRBD1. CDR1 is SGHRS, CDR2 YFSETQ, per germline. The CDR3 covers 16 residues. V lost 4 bases and J lost 3; bases outside the gene matches: 9. The DNA for the CDR3 is TGCGCCAGCAGCCCACGTCAAGGACAGGGGACAGATACGCAGTATTTT. Translated: CASSPRQGQGTDTQYF.

The chain carries TRBV27 and TRBJ1-6; 7 bases match TRBD1. The CDR3 has 17 amino acids. V shed 4 bases, J shed 2 bases, and the junction held 8 bases outside the gene matches. Germline V lookup: CDR1 MNHEY, CDR2 SMNVEV (reference sequence). The CDR3 is CASSSQQGLPYNSPLHF. The CDR3 DNA sequence: TGTGCCAGCAGTTCCCAACAGGGGCTCCCCTATAATTCACCCCTCCACTTT.